The 27 T cell receptor beta chains presented below share a single source sample, sequenced in a study of low-dose radiotherapy and immunotherapy resistance in tumors. Alpha and beta chains were covered, as first-strand cDNA relied on TRAV- and TRBV-specific primers. The TCRs were subjected to amplification over about 19 PCR cycles employing a constant-region primer in conjunction with a V-primer adapter. In TCRdb, the reads were re-called with MiXCR into one record per CDR3 protein. The data show about 39,000 distinct CDR3 sequences, around a third seen once. Time point indicated: before trial treatment. Sequences were derived from PBMCs, sampled before treatment. These receptors were obtained from a male donor with gallbladder cancer.

At least ten counts were recorded for this clonotype. V is TRBV7-2 and J is TRBJ2-5; D is uncertain. Germline V lookup: CDR1 SGHTA, CDR2 FQGNSA. The CDR3 covers 15 residues. The ends were cut back, 1 base at V and 2 bases at J, with 11 bases in the middle. This CDR3 is CASSLVLARQETQYF. The DNA for the CDR3 is TGTGCCAGCAGCTTAGTTTTGGCTCGACAAGAGACCCAGTACTTC.

Comments on this clonotype: The conserved final phenylalanine or tryptophan is absent from the CDR3, which likely points to a read error. V is TRBV5-1 and J is TRBJ2-7; no reliable D call. The CDR3 has 14 amino acids. V dropped 2 bases and J dropped 2 bases, with 11 bases sitting between them. The germline gives CDR1 SGHRS, CDR2 YFSETQ. The CDR3 region has the DNA TGCGCCAGCAGCTTAGTGGACGAGACCTACGAGCAGTACTCC. Amino acid sequence: CASSLVDETYEQYS.

This clonotype was observed at least ten times. V and J are TRBV2 and TRBJ2-7; perhaps TRBD1 as D (5 bases). CDR3 length: 13 residues. Trimming shortened V by 8 bases and J by 1 base, and 12 bases separated the two germline ends. In germline, CDR1 is SNHLY, CDR2 FYNNEI. The CDR3 DNA is TGTGCCAGCCAAACGACAGATTCCTACGAGCAGTACTTC. Translating gives CASQTTDSYEQYF.

The chain has TRBV27 and TRBJ2-1; 9 nucleotides agree with TRBD2. The CDR3 consists of 15 residues. The germline V gene has CDR1 MNHEY and CDR2 SMNVEV (reference sequence). Trimming at V came to 6 bases and at J to 3 bases, leaving 6 bases not matched to a gene. The CDR3: CASSLAGEVYNEQFF. In nucleotides, the CDR3 is TGTGCCAGCAGCTTAGCGGGAGAGGTCTACAATGAGCAGTTCTTC.

Worth noting for this clonotype: It is likely a read error: a sequence one base away is far more abundant. The chain carries TRBV28 and TRBJ2-3; a weak D match, TRBD2 (6 bases). The closer fit of TRBJ2-1 to the DNA end suggests the J call may be wrong. CDR1 and CDR2 (germline): MDHEN, SYDVKM. The CDR3 runs to 13 residues. CDR3 protein: CASSLEGTYEQFF. CDR3 nucleotide sequence: TGTGCCAGCAGTTTGGAGGGTACCTACGAGCAGTTCTTC.

There are a few counts of this clonotype. The DNA is left out, because the CDR3 cannot be placed on it with certainty; the CDR3 is given as TCRdb lists it. The rearrangement joins TRBV12-3 or TRBV12-4 to TRBJ2-2; TRBD1, the table's D call, lacks a check against the DNA. The length of the CDR3 is 16 amino acids, counting both ends. The CDR3 here is CASEHRGLTGELFFFF.

A few counts support this clonotype. One base separates it from a far larger clone, so it is likely a read error. This chain links TRBV5-1 with TRBJ2-1, with D perhaps TRBD1 or TRBD2 (5 bases each). Germline V gene lookup returns CDR1 SGHRS and CDR2 YFSETQ. The CDR3 covers 16 residues. Trimming took 4 bases from V and 13 from J, leaving 27 bases between them. The CDR3 here is CASSRGQGWVQETQFF. CDR3 coding DNA: TGCGCCAGCAGCCGCGGGCAGGGTTGGGTCCAAGAGACCCAGTTCTTC.

The rearrangement links TRBV5-6 to TRBJ1-2; D might be TRBD1 (5 bases). CDR1 is SGHDT, CDR2 YYEEEE, per germline. The CDR3 is made up of 14 amino acids. Trimming shortened V by 4 bases and J by 4 bases, and 14 bases separated the two germline ends. The CDR3 is CASSPGGGGYGYTF. The CDR3, as DNA: TGTGCCAGCAGCCCCGGTGGGGGAGGCTATGGCTACACCTTC.

This clonotype was seen repeatedly, ten times or more. The rearrangement uses TRBV28 and TRBJ1-2; D remains ambiguous. The CDR3 has 16 amino acids. Per the germline V gene, CDR1 is MDHEN and CDR2 is SYDVKM. V dropped 4 bases and J dropped 4 bases, with 19 bases sitting between them. This chain's CDR3 is CASSSSPGRRPYGYTF. The CDR3, as DNA: TGTGCCAGCAGTTCCTCCCCCGGACGGAGGCCCTATGGCTACACCTTC.

This clonotype has ten or more counts. The CDR3 spells CATTTQPRETQYF. CDR3 coding DNA: TGTGCCACCACCACCCAGCCCAGGGAGACCCAGTACTTC. The chain joins TRBV2 to TRBJ2-5; D is ambiguous. The V gene lost 10 bases and the J gene lost 5 bases, with 17 bases spanning the gap. The CDR3 is 13 residues long. Germline lookup yields CDR1 SNHLY and CDR2 FYNNEI.

This clonotype was found many times. The genes are TRBV5-1 and TRBJ1-5; 7 bases line up with TRBD1. The CDR3 has 14 amino acids. CDR1 and CDR2 from the germline V gene are SGHRS and YFSETQ. The trim removed 2 bases at V and 5 bases at J, leaving 4 bases unmatched. For the CDR3, the DNA is TGCGCCAGCAGCTTAAGACAGGGCTATCAGCCCCAGCATTTT. This codes for CASSLRQGYQPQHF. The whole variable domain, filled in from reference TRBV5-1 and TRBJ1-5, reads KAGVTQTPRYLIKTRGQQVTLSCSPISGHRSVSWYQQTPGQGLQFLFEYFSETQRNKGNFPGRFSGRQFSNSRSEMNVSTLELGDSALYLCASSLRQGYQPQHFGDGTRLSIL.

This chain links TRBV5-1 with TRBJ2-5; TRBD1 matches at 7 bases. The J segment lost 5 bases and the V segment lost 2 bases, leaving 9 bases of the junction unmatched. CDR3 length: 15 residues. Germline V gene lookup returns CDR1 SGHRS and CDR2 YFSETQ. The CDR3 bases are TGCGCCAGCAGCTTACCCACAGGGGCCGACGAGACCCAGTACTTC. It specifies CASSLPTGADETQYF.

Many counts were recorded for this clonotype. The chain recombines TRBV7-6 with TRBJ2-5, with 7 bases matching TRBD1. Germline values: CDR1 SGHVS, CDR2 FNYEAQ. With 7 bases clipped from V and 1 base from J, the junction kept 3 bases outside the gene matches. The CDR3 covers 13 residues. CDR3 in amino acids: CASTRDSQETQYF. For the CDR3, the DNA is TGTGCCAGCACCAGGGACAGCCAAGAGACCCAGTACTTC.

This clonotype was seen repeatedly, ten times or more. The V call is TRBV20-1, the J call TRBJ2-2, with TRBD1 matching 7 bases. V lost 1 base and J lost 1; bases outside the gene matches: 0. This CDR3 spans 14 amino acids. CDR1 and CDR2 (germline): DFQATT, SNEGSKA (reference sequence). The CDR3 is CSARGTGNTGELFF. Here the CDR3 DNA reads TGCAGTGCTAGAGGGACAGGGAACACCGGGGAGCTGTTTTTT.

Sample share makes this clonotype medium-sized. The gene calls are TRBV9 and TRBJ2-5, with 7 bases matching TRBD2. This CDR3 comprises 14 residues. The germline V gene encodes CDR1 SGDLS and CDR2 YYNGEE. Germline trimming cut 4 bases from V and 5 bases from J; bases unmatched to any gene: 8. Here the CDR3 reads CASSSYGGGETQYF. CDR3 coding DNA: TGTGCCAGCAGCTCATACGGGGGAGGGGAGACCCAGTACTTC.

This clonotype has at least ten counts. The rearrangement links TRBV7-8 to TRBJ2-3; no clear D. Trimming left V 5 bases short and J 0 bases short, with 18 bases between. The CDR3 runs to 17 residues. From germline, CDR1 is SGHVS and CDR2 FQNEAQ. CDR3 DNA sequence: TGTGCCAGCAGCCCACGAGCTGGTGGAACTAGCACAGATACGCAGTATTTT. Encoded protein: CASSPRAGGTSTDTQYF.

This clonotype has more than one count but fewer than ten. The conserved phenylalanine or tryptophan normally closing the CDR3 is absent here, so this likely arose from a read error. V and J are TRBV6-2 or TRBV6-3 and TRBJ2-7, with TRBD1 matching 9 bases. The CDR3 has 13 residues. The V gene end was trimmed by 4 bases and the J gene end by 6 bases; junction bases not matched to a gene: 4. The germline V gene encodes CDR1 MNHEY and CDR2 SVGEGT. The CDR3: CASSSRTGVEQYC. The CDR3 nucleotides read TGTGCCAGCAGTTCCCGGACAGGGGTCGAGCAGTACTGC.

This clonotype was recorded at least ten times. The chain couples TRBV3-1 to TRBJ1-5; TRBD1 is a possible D gene (6 bases). V was pared by 2 bases and J by 1 base, with 18 bases between. Per germline, CDR1 LGHDT and CDR2 YNNKEL (reference sequence). The CDR3 runs to 18 residues. DNA of the CDR3: TGTGCCAGCAGCCAATTCGTCGAGGACAGACGCAGCAATCAGCCCCAGCATTTT. It specifies CASSQFVEDRRSNQPQHF.

The chain links TRBV5-1 to TRBJ1-5; D is undetermined. Germline V gives CDR1 SGHRS, CDR2 YFSETQ. The V and J ends lost 0 bases and 2 bases respectively, with 6 bases between them. The CDR3 length is 14 residues. The CDR3 DNA sequence: TGCGCCAGCAGCTTGGGAGGAGGCAATCAGCCCCAGCATTTT. Translation: CASSLGGGNQPQHF.

The chain has TRBV28 and TRBJ2-3, with a possible D match to TRBD1 (5 bases). CDR1 and CDR2 (germline): MDHEN, SYDVKM. The length of the CDR3 is 16 residues. V was cut by 2 bases and J by 1 base, with 13 bases left in between. DNA of the CDR3: TGTGCCAGCAGTTTAGGTGTCCTAGGGGGCACAGATACGCAGTATTTT. It translates to CASSLGVLGGTDTQYF.

This clonotype occurred a few times. The chain is built from TRBV19 and TRBJ1-5, with 7 bases lining up with TRBD1. The CDR3 length is 15 residues. J gave up 4 bases and V 5 bases, and 8 bases lay outside the gene matches. Germline CDR1 reads LNHDA; CDR2 reads SQIVND (reference sequence). The CDR3 reads CASSSRQGGNQPQHF. CDR3 in DNA: TGTGCCAGTAGTTCGCGACAGGGTGGTAATCAGCCCCAGCATTTT.

The chain links TRBV7-9 to TRBJ2-5; D is uncertain. V shed 5 bases and J shed 3 bases, with 10 bases lying between them. The CDR3 has 13 amino acids. Germline V gene lookup returns CDR1 SEHNR and CDR2 FQNEAQ (reference sequence). CDR3 in DNA: TGTGCCAGCAGCCCTCGGCTGGAAGAGACCCAGTACTTC. Translated, it gives CASSPRLEETQYF.

This clonotype was detected many times. This chain uses TRBV7-2 with TRBJ2-2; D is unresolved. Trimming shortened V by 7 bases and J by 7 bases, and 16 bases separated the two germline ends. The CDR3 runs to 14 residues. Germline lookup yields CDR1 SGHTA and CDR2 FQGNSA. CDR3 protein: CASNQGEKNGELFF. Written as DNA, the CDR3 is TGTGCCAGCAACCAAGGAGAGAAGAACGGGGAGCTGTTTTTT.

J is TRBJ2-1 and V is TRBV9; possibly TRBD1 or TRBD2 for D (5 bases each). Trimming took 2 bases from V and 5 from J, leaving 11 bases between them. The CDR3 sequence is 14 residues long. From germline, CDR1 is SGDLS and CDR2 YYNGEE. CDR3 coding DNA: TGTGCCAGCAGCGTGGGGACGGTCGACAATGAGCAGTTCTTC. It codes for CASSVGTVDNEQFF.

This clonotype was seen repeatedly, ten times or more. The CDR3 reads CASSLRASQNEKLFF. The CDR3 DNA sequence: TGTGCCAGCAGCTTAAGAGCCAGCCAAAATGAAAAACTGTTTTTT. The chain employs TRBV7-9 and TRBJ1-4; the D is unclear. Trimming removed 2 bases from V and 5 bases from J, with 12 bases in between. The CDR3 spans 15 residues. CDR1 is SEHNR and CDR2 is FQNEAQ in the germline V gene (reference sequence).

The table lists this clonotype with many counts. The V gene is TRBV5-1, the J gene TRBJ2-1; either TRBD1 or TRBD2 may supply D (6 bases each). Germline V lookup: CDR1 SGHRS, CDR2 YFSETQ. V lost 4 bases and J lost 2, with 10 bases in between. This CDR3 is built from 14 residues. CDR3: CASSRGETYNEQFF. DNA for the CDR3: TGCGCCAGCAGCAGGGGGGAAACCTACAATGAGCAGTTCTTC.

In this sample, this clonotype turned up many times. V usage is TRBV19 and J usage is TRBJ2-7; D unclear. The CDR3 contains 14 residues. The germline V gene encodes CDR1 LNHDA and CDR2 SQIVND (reference sequence). Trimming removed 3 bases from V and 0 bases from J, with 9 bases in between. The CDR3 sequence: CASSMAAYSYEQYF. CDR3 nucleotide sequence: TGTGCCAGTAGTATGGCAGCTTACTCCTACGAGCAGTACTTC.